This passage covers 29 T cell receptor beta chains from one sample sequenced in a study of OX40 agonist ivuxolimab in advanced cancers. Profiled with immunoSEQ multiplex PCR; TCRdb holds only in-frame clones, not every one. The data contain 50,000 to 65,000 clones, roughly 87% of them singletons. The material was CD4+ or CD8+ T cells sorted from blood, obtained in a trial of the OX40 agonist ivuxolimab. The receptors derive from an adult with an advanced solid tumor such as melanoma, head and neck, liver or kidney cancer.

The genes are TRBV11-2 and TRBJ2-3; the D gene is possibly TRBD2 (5 bases). Germline V gene sequence: CDR1 SGHAT, CDR2 FQNNGV. The V and J ends lost 5 bases and 6 bases respectively, with 12 bases between them. This CDR3 comprises 13 residues. In DNA, the CDR3 is TGTGCCAGCAGCAAACGAGCGGCTGATACGCAGTATTTT. The encoded protein is CASSKRAADTQYF.

The chain couples TRBV7-9 to TRBJ2-3; 8 bases align to TRBD1. The CDR3 consists of 16 residues. V gave up 1 base and J gave up 2 bases; unmatched junction bases: 5. Germline V gene lookup returns CDR1 SEHNR and CDR2 FQNEAQ (reference sequence). The CDR3 is CASSLVRTGNTDTQYF. CDR3 in DNA: TGTGCCAGCAGCTTAGTTAGGACAGGGAACACAGATACGCAGTATTTT. Filled out from reference TRBV7-9 and TRBJ2-3, the complete variable domain reads DTGVSQNPRHKITKRGQNVTFRCDPISEHNRLYWYRQTLGQGPEFLTYFQNEAQLEKSRLLSDRFSAERPKGSFSTLEIQRTEQGDSAMYLCASSLVRTGNTDTQYFGPGTRLTVL.

V gene TRBV19 combines with J gene TRBJ2-7; possible D gene TRBD2, 6 bases. The CDR3 runs to 15 residues. V lost 6 bases, J lost 5 bases, and 20 bases lay in between. From germline, CDR1 is LNHDA and CDR2 SQIVND (reference sequence). CDR3 sequence reads: CASSSTGLAIDEQYF. CDR3 sequence (DNA): TGTGCCAGTAGCTCCACTGGGCTAGCGATCGACGAGCAGTACTTC.

This sequence joins TRBV6-5 and TRBJ1-4; TRBD1 agrees at 8 bases. The CDR3 covers 15 residues. In germline, CDR1 is MNHEY, CDR2 SVGAGI. J lost 7 bases, V lost 0 bases, and 4 bases had no gene match. For the CDR3, the DNA is TGTGCCAGCAGTTACTCAGGACAGGGCAGTGAAAAACTGTTTTTT. Translated: CASSYSGQGSEKLFF.

This CDR3 reads CASSLASGRHYNEQFF. CDR3 in DNA: TGTGCCAGCAGCTTAGCAAGCGGGAGGCACTACAATGAGCAGTTCTTC. The chain recombines TRBV7-9 with TRBJ2-1; TRBD2 agrees at 9 bases. The length of the CDR3 is 16 residues. The V and J ends lost 0 bases and 3 bases, in that order; junction bases with no gene match: 3. The germline CDR1 and CDR2 sequences are SEHNR and FQNEAQ (reference sequence).

The chain has TRBV6-4 and TRBJ2-2, with TRBD1 as a possible D gene (6 bases). The V gene lost 4 bases and the J gene lost 1 base, with 10 bases spanning the gap. The V gene's germline CDR1 is MRHNA and CDR2 SNTAGT. This CDR3 is built from 15 residues. For the CDR3, the DNA is TGTGCCAGCAGTGTATCGACAGGGAACACCGGGGAGCTGTTTTTT. It codes for CASSVSTGNTGELFF.

As for this clone: The sample holds other DNA sequences that translate to the same CDR3. The chain recombines TRBV29-1 with TRBJ1-3; tentative D call: TRBD1 (6 bases). This CDR3 is built from 14 residues. Germline CDR1 reads SQVTM; CDR2 reads ANQGSEA. V was cut by 6 bases and J by 4 bases, with 16 bases left in between. The CDR3 is CSVGGQGLGNTIYF. CDR3 coding DNA: TGCAGCGTGGGCGGGCAGGGGTTAGGAAACACCATATATTTT.

The chain uses TRBV18 and TRBJ2-5; D is possibly TRBD2 (6 bases). V lost 2 bases to trimming and J lost 1 base, with 11 bases between them. The CDR3 runs 15 residues. CDR1 and CDR2 (germline): KGHSH, LQKENI. DNA for the CDR3: TGTGCCAGCTCACCATCTGCGGGATTCCAAGAGACCCAGTACTTC. Residues: CASSPSAGFQETQYF.

The chain joins TRBV5-4 to TRBJ2-2; 10 positions match TRBD2. There are 15 residues in the CDR3. Germline V gene data show CDR1 as SGHNT and CDR2 as YYREEE (reference sequence). Losses at the gene ends were 7 bases for V and 1 base for J; bases not matched to a gene: 4. The chain's CDR3 is CASRGTSENTGELFF. The CDR3 DNA reads as TGTGCCAGCCGTGGGACTAGCGAGAACACCGGGGAGCTGTTTTTT.

The chain employs TRBV7-9 and TRBJ2-5, with D perhaps assigned TRBD1 or TRBD2 (5 bases each). V was clipped by 0 bases and J by 1 base, with 15 bases between them. CDR1 is SEHNR and CDR2 is FQNEAQ in the germline V gene (reference sequence). There are 17 residues in the CDR3. The CDR3 DNA reads TGTGCCAGCAGCTTAGCTGGGGGTTCAGCAACCCAAGAGACCCAGTACTTC. This encodes CASSLAGGSATQETQYF.

V usage is TRBV28 and J usage is TRBJ1-3, with a tentative D call TRBD1 (5 bases). Trimming left V 3 bases short and J 4 bases short, with 13 bases between. Per germline, CDR1 MDHEN and CDR2 SYDVKM. The CDR3 runs 15 residues. The CDR3 sequence is CASSLDILGGNTIYF. In nucleotides, the CDR3 is TGTGCCAGCAGTTTGGACATCCTCGGGGGAAACACCATATATTTT.

A single count supports this clone. The V gene is TRBV21-1, the J gene TRBJ1-5; no DNA check was done on the table's D call, TRBD1. TRBV21-1 is reported as a pseudogene. The CDR3 spans 16 residues. The CDR3 spells CASSKQRTVSNQPQHF. The CDR3 bases are TGTGCCAGCAGCAAACAACGGACAGTAAGCAATCAGCCCCAGCATTTT.

J is TRBJ2-5 and V is TRBV11-2, with unresolved D. CDR1 and CDR2 from the germline V gene are SGHAT and FQNNGV. V lost 1 base and J lost 1, with 4 bases in between. This CDR3 spans 13 amino acids. As DNA, the CDR3 is TGTGCCAGCAGCTTAGGGCCCCAAGAGACCCAGTACTTC. It specifies CASSLGPQETQYF.

The chain uses TRBV2 and TRBJ2-1, with 8 nucleotides matching TRBD2. Germline-derived CDR1 and CDR2 are SNHLY and FYNNEI. V lost 2 bases to trimming and J lost 7 bases; unmatched junction nucleotides: 10. The CDR3 is 16 amino acids. CDR3 bases: TGTGCCAGCAGTGAATGGCTCCTGGGCGGGAGGAATGAGCAGTTCTTC. Encoded protein: CASSEWLLGGRNEQFF.

This clone appeared a single time. The rearrangement links TRBV18 to TRBJ2-7, with D possibly being TRBD2 (7 bases). The length of the CDR3 is 15 residues. V was clipped by 1 base and J by 2 bases, with 12 bases between them. In germline, CDR1 is KGHSH, CDR2 LQKENI. The CDR3: CASSPRGGRTYEQYF. Written as DNA, the CDR3 is TGTGCCAGCTCACCACGGGGGGGCCGAACCTACGAGCAGTACTTC.

This clone was observed a single time. The chain combines TRBV13 with TRBJ2-1; 8 nucleotides match TRBD2. With 5 bases clipped from V and 9 bases from J, the junction kept 18 bases outside the gene matches. The CDR3 totals 17 residues. Germline loops: CDR1 PRHDT, CDR2 FYEKMQ (reference sequence). CDR3 loop: CASSRPPGSGMAAEQFF. The DNA of the CDR3 is TGTGCCAGCAGCCGACCCCCGGGTAGCGGGATGGCGGCTGAGCAGTTCTTC.

V usage is TRBV7-2 and J usage is TRBJ2-3; no definite D call. The CDR3 length is 14 residues. CDR1 SGHTA and CDR2 FQGNSA come from the germline V gene. V dropped 3 bases and J dropped 2 bases, with 9 bases sitting between them. CDR3 loop: CASSFSYYTDTQYF. Here the CDR3 DNA reads TGTGCCAGCAGCTTCTCCTATTACACAGATACGCAGTATTTT.

This clone came up a few times. The chain combines TRBV6-1 with TRBJ2-5; no clear D gene. The CDR3 spans 14 residues. The germline CDR1 and CDR2 sequences are MNHNS and SASEGT. V lost 6 bases, J lost 3 bases, and 14 bases lay in between. The CDR3 region is CASRMMWGKETQYF. CDR3 DNA: TGTGCCAGCAGGATGATGTGGGGAAAAGAGACCCAGTACTTC.

The rearrangement joins TRBV27 to TRBJ1-2; TRBD1 matches 9 bases. The CDR3 spans 17 residues. The germline V gene encodes CDR1 MNHEY and CDR2 SMNVEV (reference sequence). Trimming took 6 bases from V and 0 from J; bases not matched to a gene: 11. The CDR3 DNA is TGTGCCAGCAGAGCTAACTCACAGGGGGCCACTAACTATGGCTACACCTTC. Encoded protein: CASRANSQGATNYGYTF.

V usage is TRBV7-8 and J usage is TRBJ2-7; D perhaps matches TRBD2 (7 bases). The germline V gene encodes CDR1 SGHVS and CDR2 FQNEAQ. CDR3 length: 14 amino acids. V gave up 5 bases and J gave up 0 bases, with 11 bases separating them. CDR3 nucleotide sequence: TGTGCCAGCAGCCTAGGGGGGGCCTCCTACGAGCAGTACTTC. This codes for CASSLGGASYEQYF.

The chain couples TRBV11-3 to TRBJ2-1; the match to TRBD2 covers 7 bases. J lost 7 bases, V lost 5 bases, and 8 bases had no gene match. The germline CDR1 and CDR2 sequences are SGHNT and YENEEA. The CDR3 runs to 14 residues. CDR3 in DNA: TGTGCCAGCAGCCGCGGGGGAGTTTGGAATGAGCAGTTCTTC. It codes for CASSRGGVWNEQFF.

The chain employs TRBV5-4 and TRBJ2-4; D might be TRBD1 or TRBD2, each matching 5 bases. The CDR3 sequence is 17 residues long. Germline V gene lookup returns CDR1 SGHNT and CDR2 YYREEE (reference sequence). V was pared by 4 bases and J by 0 bases, with 17 bases between. The CDR3 sequence: CASSDGTSGLAKNIQYF. Here the CDR3 DNA reads TGTGCCAGCAGCGACGGGACCTCGGGGTTAGCCAAAAACATTCAGTACTTC. The variable domain in full, with the rest retrieved from reference TRBV5-4 and TRBJ2-4, is ETGVTQSPTHLIKTRGQQVTLRCSSQSGHNTVSWYQQALGQGPQFIFQYYREEENGRGNFPPRFSGLQFPNYSSELNVNALELDDSALYLCASSDGTSGLAKNIQYFGAGTRLSVL.

The rearrangement uses TRBV30 and TRBJ1-2; D gene ambiguous. V dropped 1 base and J dropped 3 bases, with 6 bases sitting between them. This CDR3 has 12 residues. Germline V gene lookup returns CDR1 GTSNPN and CDR2 SVGIG (reference sequence). The CDR3 bases are TGTGCCTGGAGTGAACAGCACTATGGCTACACCTTC. It yields the protein CAWSEQHYGYTF. Drawing the rest from reference TRBV30 and TRBJ1-2, the complete variable domain is SQTIHQWPATLVQPVGSPLSLECTVEGTSNPNLYWYRQAAGRGLQLLFYSVGIGQISSEVPQNLSASRPQDRQFILSSKKLLLSDSGFYLCAWSEQHYGYTFGSGTRLTVV.

The gene calls are TRBV7-2 and TRBJ1-6; no definite D call. This CDR3 has 12 residues. Trimming pared 0 bases from V and 11 bases from J, leaving 5 bases between. The germline CDR1 and CDR2 sequences are SGHTA and FQGNSA. CDR3 loop: CASSLASPPLHF. The DNA for the CDR3 is TGTGCCAGCAGCTTAGCGTCGCCACCCCTCCACTTT.

V usage is TRBV6-1 and J usage is TRBJ2-7; D may be TRBD1 or TRBD2 (5 bases each). CDR3 length equals 11 residues. CDR1 and CDR2 (germline): MNHNS, SASEGT. V was cut by 6 bases and J by 10 bases, with 13 bases left in between. CDR3 sequence: CASSFWDRQYF. CDR3 coding DNA: TGTGCCAGCAGCTTCTGGGACCGACAGTACTTC.

The chain has TRBV19 and TRBJ2-2; the D is unclear. The V gene's germline CDR1 is LNHDA and CDR2 SQIVND (reference sequence). Trimming removed 6 bases at V and 1 base at J, with 9 bases between. This CDR3 is built from 14 residues. CDR3 nucleotide sequence: TGTGCCAGTAGCCGCGTGAGGAACACCGGGGAGCTGTTTTTT. The encoded protein is CASSRVRNTGELFF.

V and J are TRBV28 and TRBJ2-5; D call uncertain. This CDR3 is 14 amino acids long. In germline, CDR1 is MDHEN, CDR2 SYDVKM. V gave up 1 base and J gave up 7 bases, with 13 bases separating them. The chain's CDR3 is CASSLSGRVGTQYF. The CDR3 DNA is TGTGCCAGCAGTTTATCAGGACGCGTCGGGACCCAGTACTTC.

Here the CDR3 reads CASSETVGIGGYTF. The DNA for the CDR3 is TGTGCCAGCAGTGAAACAGTGGGAATTGGTGGCTACACCTTC. The chain combines TRBV25-1 with TRBJ1-2; the D is unclear. Trimming cost V 2 bases and J 7 bases, with 14 bases left between them. This CDR3 region has 14 residues. CDR1 is MGHDK, CDR2 SYGVNS, per germline.

The chain combines TRBV18 with TRBJ2-3; no definite D call. Germline V gives CDR1 KGHSH, CDR2 LQKENI. Trimming took 0 bases from V and 2 from J, leaving 3 bases between them. The CDR3 has 13 amino acids. CDR3 coding DNA: TGTGCCAGCTCACCACCAGTCACAGATACGCAGTATTTT. This codes for CASSPPVTDTQYF. Full variable domain (rest looked up from reference TRBV18 and TRBJ2-3): NAGVMQNPRHLVRRRGQEARLRCSPMKGHSHVYWYRQLPEEGLKFMVYLQKENIIDESGMPKERFSAEFPKEGPSILRIQQVVRGDSAAYFCASSPPVTDTQYFGPGTRLTVL.